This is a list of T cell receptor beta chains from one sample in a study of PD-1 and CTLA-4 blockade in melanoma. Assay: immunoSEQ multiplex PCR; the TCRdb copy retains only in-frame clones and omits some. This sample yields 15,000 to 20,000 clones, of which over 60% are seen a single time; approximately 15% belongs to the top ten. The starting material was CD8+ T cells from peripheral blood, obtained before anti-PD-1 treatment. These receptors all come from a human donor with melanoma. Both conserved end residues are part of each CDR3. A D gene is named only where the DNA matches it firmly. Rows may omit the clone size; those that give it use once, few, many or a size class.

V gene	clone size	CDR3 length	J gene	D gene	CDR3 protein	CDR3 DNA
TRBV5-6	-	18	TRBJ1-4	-	CASSSHGEPYNREGKLFF	TGTGCCAGCAGCTCCCATGGGGAACCCTATAACAGGGAGGGAAAACTGTTTTTT
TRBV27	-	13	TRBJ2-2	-	CASSLSPTGELFF	TGTGCCAGCAGTTTATCACCCACCGGGGAGCTGTTTTTT
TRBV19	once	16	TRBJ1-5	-	CASSIVTLLPNQPQHF	TGTGCCAGTAGTATAGTAACACTTCTCCCGAATCAGCCCCAGCATTTT
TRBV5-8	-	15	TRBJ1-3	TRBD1	CASSLGTGIGNTIYF	TGTGCCAGCAGCTTGGGGACAGGGATAGGAAACACCATATATTTT
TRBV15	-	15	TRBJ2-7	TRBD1	CATSSLKGTAYEQYF	TGTGCCACCAGCAGCCTAAAAGGGACAGCCTACGAGCAGTACTTC
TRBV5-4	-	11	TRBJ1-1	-	CASSFGTEAFF	TGTGCCAGCAGCTTCGGCACTGAAGCTTTCTTT
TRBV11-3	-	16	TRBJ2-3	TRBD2	CASSLRRGSSTDTQYF	TGTGCCAGCAGCTTACGGCGGGGGAGCAGCACAGATACGCAGTATTTT
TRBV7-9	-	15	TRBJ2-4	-	CASSGEAGWANIQYF	TGTGCCAGCAGCGGGGAGGCGGGTTGGGCGAACATTCAGTACTTC
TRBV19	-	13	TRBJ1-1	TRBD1	CASSPRQGAEAFF	TGTGCCAGTAGTCCCAGGCAGGGGGCTGAAGCTTTCTTT
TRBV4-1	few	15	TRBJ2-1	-	CASSQRLGLYNEQFF	TGCGCCAGCAGCCAAAGACTAGGGTTGTACAATGAGCAGTTCTTC
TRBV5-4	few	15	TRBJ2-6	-	CASFTAGSGANVLTF	TGTGCCAGCTTCACCGCCGGCTCTGGGGCCAACGTCCTGACTTTC
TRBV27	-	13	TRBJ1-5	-	CASSFNGNQPQHF	TGTGCCAGCAGTTTTAACGGCAATCAGCCCCAGCATTTT
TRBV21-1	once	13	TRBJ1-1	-	CASSPNGGTEAFF	TGTGCCAGCAGCCCCAATGGAGGCACTGAAGCTTTCTTT
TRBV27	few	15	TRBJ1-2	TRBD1	CASSPERDSPYGYTF	TGTGCCAGCAGTCCGGAAAGGGACAGCCCCTATGGCTACACCTTC
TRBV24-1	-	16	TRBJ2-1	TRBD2	CATSDPDRGREGEQFF	TGTGCCACCAGTGACCCCGACAGAGGGAGGGAGGGCGAGCAGTTCTTC
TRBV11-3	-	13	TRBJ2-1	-	CASSFPSIHEQFF	TGTGCCAGCAGCTTCCCTAGCATCCATGAGCAGTTCTTC
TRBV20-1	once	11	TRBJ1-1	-	CSARPSGEAFF	TGCAGTGCTAGACCGTCAGGGGAAGCTTTCTTT
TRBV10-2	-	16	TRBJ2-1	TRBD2	CASSEFRLAGKNEQFF	TGCGCCAGCAGTGAGTTCCGACTAGCGGGAAAGAATGAGCAGTTCTTC
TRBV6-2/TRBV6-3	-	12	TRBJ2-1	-	CASSNPYNEQFF	TGTGCCAGCAGCAATCCTTACAATGAGCAGTTCTTC
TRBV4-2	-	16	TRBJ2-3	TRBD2	CASSQKTSGGRDTQYF	TGTGCCAGCAGCCAAAAAACTAGCGGGGGCCGGGATACGCAGTATTTT
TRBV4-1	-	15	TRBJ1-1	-	CASSQTSLGYTEAFF	TGCGCCAGCAGCCAAACCTCATTGGGGTACACTGAAGCTTTCTTT
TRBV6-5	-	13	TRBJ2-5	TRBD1	CASSYGTEETQYF	TGTGCCAGCAGTTACGGGACAGAAGAGACCCAGTACTTC
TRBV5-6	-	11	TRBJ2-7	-	CASSSRDEQYF	TGTGCCAGCAGCTCCCGGGACGAGCAGTACTTC
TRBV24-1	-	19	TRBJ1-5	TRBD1	CATSDSGTGAVLSNQPQHF	TGTGCCACCAGTGATTCCGGGACAGGGGCTGTGTTAAGCAATCAGCCCCAGCATTTT
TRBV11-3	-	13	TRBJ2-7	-	CASSSPGAYEQYF	TGTGCCAGCAGCTCGCCGGGAGCCTACGAGCAGTACTTC
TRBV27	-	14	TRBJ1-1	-	CASIGGDMYTEAFF	TGTGCCAGCATCGGAGGGGATATGTACACTGAAGCTTTCTTT
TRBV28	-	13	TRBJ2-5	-	CASSFRDQETQYF	TGTGCCAGCAGTTTCAGGGACCAAGAGACCCAGTACTTC
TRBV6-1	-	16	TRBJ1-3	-	CASSEKRVLAGNTIYF	TGTGCCAGCAGTGAAAAACGGGTCTTGGCTGGAAACACCATATATTTT
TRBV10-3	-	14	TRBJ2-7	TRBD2	CAIGWAGELREQYF	TGTGCCATCGGCTGGGCGGGAGAACTTCGCGAGCAGTACTTC
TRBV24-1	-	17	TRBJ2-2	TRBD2	CATSDLGLAVNTGELFF	TGTGCCACCAGTGATTTAGGCCTAGCGGTCAACACCGGGGAGCTGTTTTTT
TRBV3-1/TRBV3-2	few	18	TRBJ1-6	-	CASSQELRQETYNSPLHF	TGTGCCAGCAGCCAAGAGTTAAGACAGGAGACCTATAATTCACCCCTCCACTTT
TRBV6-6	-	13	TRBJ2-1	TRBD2	CASNGGGYNEQFF	TGTGCCAGCAACGGCGGGGGCTACAATGAGCAGTTCTTC
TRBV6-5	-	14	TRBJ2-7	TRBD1	CASSSRDRLYEQYF	TGTGCCAGCAGTTCCCGGGACAGGCTCTACGAGCAGTACTTC
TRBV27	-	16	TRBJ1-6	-	CASSLSTGVRRSPLHF	TGTGCCAGCAGTTTATCAACGGGGGTCAGGCGTTCACCCCTCCACTTT
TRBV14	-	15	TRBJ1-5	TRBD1	CASSPSGTGAQPQHF	TGTGCCAGCAGCCCCAGCGGGACAGGGGCCCAGCCCCAGCATTTT
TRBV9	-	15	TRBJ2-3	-	CASSVTTGGADTQYF	TGTGCCAGCAGCGTAACGACGGGTGGAGCAGATACGCAGTATTTT
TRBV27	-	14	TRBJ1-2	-	CASSLSGLQYGYTF	TGTGCCAGCAGTTTATCGGGACTCCAGTATGGCTACACCTTC
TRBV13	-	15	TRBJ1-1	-	CASSLAGGVGTEAFF	TGTGCCAGCAGCCTCGCGGGAGGGGTTGGGACTGAAGCTTTCTTT
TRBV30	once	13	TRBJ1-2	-	CARRTDLNYGYTF	TGTGCCAGACGGACGGACCTTAACTATGGCTACACCTTC
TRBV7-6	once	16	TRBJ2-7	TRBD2	CASSFYGGRASHEQYF	TGTGCCAGCAGCTTCTACGGCGGGAGGGCCAGCCACGAGCAGTACTTC
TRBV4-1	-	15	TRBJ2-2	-	CASSQIREATGELFF	TGCGCCAGCAGCCAGATCCGGGAAGCCACCGGGGAGCTGTTTTTT
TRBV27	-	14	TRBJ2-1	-	CASRRTFSYNEQFF	TGTGCCAGCAGGCGGACATTCTCCTACAATGAGCAGTTCTTC
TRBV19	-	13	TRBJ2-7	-	CASSIVPLGEQYF	TGTGCCAGTAGTATAGTGCCGTTGGGGGAGCAGTACTTC
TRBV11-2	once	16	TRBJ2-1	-	CASSPRPAKYDNEQFF	TGTGCCAGCAGCCCCCGCCCAGCAAAATATGACAATGAGCAGTTCTTC
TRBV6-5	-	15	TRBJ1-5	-	CASSPLRGDRQPQHF	TGTGCCAGCAGCCCCCTCCGGGGGGATCGTCAGCCCCAGCATTTT
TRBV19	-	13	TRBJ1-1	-	CASSTGMNTEAFF	TGTGCCAGTAGTACAGGGATGAACACTGAAGCTTTCTTT
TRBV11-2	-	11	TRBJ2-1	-	CASSLGTEQFF	TGTGCCAGCAGCTTGGGGACTGAGCAGTTCTTC
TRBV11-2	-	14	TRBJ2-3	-	CASSYSGPADTQYF	TGTGCCAGCAGCTACTCGGGGCCGGCAGATACGCAGTATTTT
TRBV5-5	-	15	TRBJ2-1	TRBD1	CASGGRDRVYNEQFF	TGTGCCAGCGGCGGAAGGGACAGGGTTTACAATGAGCAGTTCTTC
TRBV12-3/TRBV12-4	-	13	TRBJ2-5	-	CASTNGGIVTQYF	TGTGCCAGCACCAATGGGGGTATTGTGACCCAGTACTTC
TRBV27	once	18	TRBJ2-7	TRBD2	CASSLMPVGAGVGAEQYF	TGTGCCAGCAGTTTAATGCCCGTGGGAGCGGGAGTGGGGGCCGAGCAGTACTTC
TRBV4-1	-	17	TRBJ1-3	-	CASSQDRGTTMGNTIYF	TGCGCCAGCAGCCAAGATAGGGGTACAACTATGGGAAACACCATATATTTT
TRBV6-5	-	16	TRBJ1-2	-	CASSYSSSGGRDGYTF	TGTGCCAGCAGTTACTCGAGTTCGGGGGGGAGAGATGGCTACACCTTC
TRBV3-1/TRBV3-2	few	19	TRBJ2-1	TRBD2	CASSQLSGLAGEYYNEQFF	TGTGCCAGCAGCCAACTATCGGGACTAGCGGGAGAGTACTACAATGAGCAGTTCTTC
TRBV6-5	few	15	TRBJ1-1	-	CASSYSGRRDTEAFF	TGTGCCAGCAGTTACTCAGGCAGGAGGGACACTGAAGCTTTCTTT
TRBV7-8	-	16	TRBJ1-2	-	CASSLAFQQRNRGYTF	TGTGCCAGCAGCTTAGCGTTTCAACAGAGAAATAGAGGCTACACCTTC
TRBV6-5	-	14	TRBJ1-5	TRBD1	CASSITGVHQPQHF	TGTGCCAGCAGCATAACAGGGGTACATCAGCCCCAGCATTTT
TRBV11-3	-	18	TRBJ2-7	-	CASSLDRVLADFSYEQYF	TGTGCCAGCAGCTTAGATCGGGTTCTGGCAGACTTTTCCTACGAGCAGTACTTC
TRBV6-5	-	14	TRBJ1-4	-	CASSWAKAGEKLFF	TGTGCCAGCAGTTGGGCCAAGGCGGGTGAAAAACTGTTTTTT
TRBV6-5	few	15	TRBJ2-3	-	CASSYTGEGTDTQYF	TGTGCCAGCAGTTACACAGGGGAGGGCACAGATACGCAGTATTTT